Here is one T cell receptor beta chain with its context. Its antigen remains unknown. The source of the sample is a study of long-term antiretroviral therapy in people with HIV. Study-wide results and limits: Among HIV repertoires, CDR3 length ranges were narrower than those of controls. Once patients were on ART, diversity went higher but still fell short of transplant donor controls.

Germline-derived CDR1 and CDR2 are KGHSH and LQKENI. This CDR3 contains 15 residues. The V gene lost 5 bases and the J gene lost 2 bases, with 16 bases spanning the gap. Until DNA extraction, the samples held between about 0.85-11 million cryopreserved PBMC. Sequencing used immunoSEQ v3.0 at survey level. Sequencing used immunoSEQ multiplex PCR; TCRdb keeps in-frame clones, though not all of them. The sample lists approximately 21,000 clones; approximately 90% were seen once. This receptor was taken from a man aged 55 to 69 with HIV. The rearrangement links TRBV18 to TRBJ2-7, with TRBD1 as a possible D gene (6 bases). The material sequenced was unsorted PBMCs, taken 2.3 years after starting antiretroviral therapy. CDR3 sequence reads: CASSSTGQTTYEQYF. CDR3 coding DNA: TGTGCCAGCTCATCTACGGGACAAACCACCTACGAGCAGTACTTC.